This T cell receptor (beta chain) comes out of a study of shared clonotypes between healthy human individuals (dated by TCRdb to 2018 to 2020). The study in broad terms: The cohort included a few men and a couple of women between 18 and 49 years of age. For each donor, three plates each were used for CD4 naive and CD4 memory, two plates were used for CD8 naive, and one plate was used for CD8 memory. To estimate repertoire size and how much clonotype sharing occurs between individuals, the study deeply sequenced the blood TCR repertoires of about five healthy adults. Libraries were prepared and TCR repertoires were sequenced by different laboratories using diverse techniques, in order to increase sequencing depth and limit assay-specific biases. Leukapheresis yielded between about 0.9 and 10 billion PBMCs per donor. The full study reports these points: The genetic and exposure-history diversity represented was limited by the small number of donors. Pairwise subsampling led to the expectation that sequencing depth would affect the degree of clonotype sharing among donors. Sharing across a few donors was observed for about 5% of naive CD4, 3.5% of naive CD8, 2% to 2.5% of memory CD4, and roughly 0.4% of memory CD8 clonotypes. Sampling was restricted to blood, and TCR repertoires in tissues likely differ from the TCR repertoires found in blood. Larger estimated clonotype richness was generally found for naive subsets than for memory subsets. Compared with non-shared clonotypes, the clonotypes found in all four sorted-subset donors had higher generation probabilities. Incomplete sequencing was indicated by rarefaction of sorted-subset datasets, despite the large sequencing depth.

Using the deep immunoSEQ assay, multiplex PCR amplified TCR CDR3 regions from genomic DNA. For each cell subset, the extracted genomic DNA was distributed evenly across all wells of several immunoSEQ 96-well plates, and each plate served as one replicate. For sorted subsets, each replicate PCR was loaded with 200 ng genomic DNA, equivalent to 30,000 to 35,000 T cell genomes. Purified libraries were measured with a Qubit 3.0 fluorometer, size-checked on a Bioanalyzer 2100, and measured again with the KAPA Library Quantification kit. Each immunoSEQ 96-well plate was sequenced on its own single-read 150-cycle Illumina NextSeq 550 flow cell. The published analysis was carried out like this. Because the immunoSEQ output included only junctional sequences and no quality scores, the filtering could not be the same as the filtering used for full-length reads. To assign V/J genes and CDR3, sequences were annotated using PyIR, a Python wrapper for IgBLAST v1.9, with IMGT germline references. Reads were removed for weak V/J assignments (E-value above 1e-6), missing CDR3, stop codons, out-of-frame junctions, or ambiguous translated residues. V3J clonotypes were defined by identical inferred V gene, J gene, and CDR3 amino acid sequence. To compute the percentage overlap between repertoires, the number of shared unique clonotypes was divided by the size of the smaller repertoire. Richness of each repertoire was evaluated using RTK rarefaction, the Chao1 estimator, and Recon v2.1 estimates of unobserved clonotypes. Generation probabilities for all TCRbeta clonotypes obtained by the gDNA method from a handful of donors were computed using OLGA. Imported from immuneACCESS, the table was reduced by TCRdb to in-frame sequences with V and J called. These copies leave out some clones; in studies compared against another copy, an unresolved V gene accounts for under half, and the cause of the remainder is not known. V and J calls and clone size are copied from that table; D and trimming were computed from the DNA. Recorded for this sample are about 1.5 million clones; 98% of them occurred a single time. About 0.42% of the sample lies in the top ten.

The CDR3 runs 16 amino acids, cysteine and phenylalanine included. Only the CDR3 portion is preserved as DNA: 48 bases, with reading frame beginning at the first base. V and J lose 1 base and 1 base, and a span of 10 bases separates them. The germline V gene encodes CDR1 KGHSH and CDR2 LQKENI. The donors were healthy, HIV-negative adults who had no recently reported acute infections or vaccinations. Every donor was a Caucasian adult residing in Nashville, Tennessee, USA. CD4+ T cells were enriched through magnetic negative selection, after which naive cells were positively selected on CD45RA and the remaining negative fraction served as the memory subset. After blood collection by leukapheresis, PBMCs were isolated using Ficoll-Histopaque density gradient centrifugation and then cryopreserved in the vapor phase of liquid nitrogen. Analytical flow cytometry was used to check the purity and quantity of every magnetically sorted T cell population. Genomic DNA was isolated from every sorted fraction and measured by UV absorbance on a Nanodrop 2000c.

Details on this clone: Its antigen target is currently unknown. Per-base quality was not reported, and no clone a single base away is much larger than it.

The chain was built from TRBV18 and TRBJ2-2; tentative D gene TRBD2, with 5 bases matching. The clonotype was recovered from a man aged 25 to 40 in good health. Sequences were obtained from naive CD4+ T cells sorted from blood. The sample's cell subset or site label, in plain terms: CD45RA+ positively selected. This receptor has the CDR3 CASSPRSSLNTGELFF. The DNA sequence reads TGTGCCAGCTCACCACGGTCTAGCCTGAACACCGGGGAGCTGTTTTTT.